This T cell receptor beta chain was found in a study of OX40 agonist ivuxolimab in advanced cancers. Study-wide findings and caveats: Also present in some nonresponders was a low level of normalized T-cell clonal expansion.

Trimming at V came to 7 bases and at J to 8 bases, leaving 8 bases not matched to a gene. This CDR3 is 14 amino acids long. Per the germline V gene, CDR1 is SGHRS and CDR2 is YFSETQ. In regard to this clone: The antigen is not known.

Sequenced by immunoSEQ multiplex PCR; TCRdb stores in-frame clones only, minus some. The data contain about 69,000 clones, under 90% of them singletons. This clonotype originated in an adult with an advanced solid tumor such as melanoma, head and neck, liver or kidney cancer. The source material was CD4+ or CD8+ T cells sorted from blood, sampled in a trial of the OX40 agonist ivuxolimab. The chain carries TRBV5-1 and TRBJ2-1; TRBD2 matches at 11 bases. CDR3 residues: CASSLAGVSDEQFF. Written as DNA, the CDR3 is TGCGCCAGCTCACTAGCGGGAGTCTCGGATGAGCAGTTCTTC.